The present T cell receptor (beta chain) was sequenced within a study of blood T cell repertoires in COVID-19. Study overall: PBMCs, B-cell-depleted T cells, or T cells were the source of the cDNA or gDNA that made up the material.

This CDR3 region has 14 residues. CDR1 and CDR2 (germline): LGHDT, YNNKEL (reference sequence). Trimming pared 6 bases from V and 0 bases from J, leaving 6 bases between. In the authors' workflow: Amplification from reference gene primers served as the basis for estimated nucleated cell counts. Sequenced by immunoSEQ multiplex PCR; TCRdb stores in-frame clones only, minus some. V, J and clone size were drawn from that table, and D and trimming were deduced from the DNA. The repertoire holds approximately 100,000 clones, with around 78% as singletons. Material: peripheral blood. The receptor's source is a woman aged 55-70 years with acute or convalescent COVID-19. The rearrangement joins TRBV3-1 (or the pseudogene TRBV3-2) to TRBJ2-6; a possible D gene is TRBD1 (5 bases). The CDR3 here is CASRQDSGANVLTF. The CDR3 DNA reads TGTGCCAGCAGACAGGACTCTGGGGCCAACGTCCTGACTTTC.